This T cell receptor (beta chain) is from a study of blood T cell repertoires in COVID-19. Study at large: From the United States, Italy and Spain came samples of acute and convalescent COVID-19. T cells, B-cell-depleted T cells, or PBMCs provided the cDNA or gDNA that served as material.

The CDR3 length is 16 residues. Trimming shortened V by 3 bases and J by 0 bases, and 14 bases separated the two germline ends. The germline V gene encodes CDR1 LNHDA and CDR2 SQIVND (reference sequence). The method was immunoSEQ multiplex PCR; TCRdb's version includes in-frame clones alone and lacks a portion of them. In the table there are about 240,000 clones, roughly four fifths of which are singletons. Sample: peripheral blood. This TCR was sampled from a woman between 65 and 79 years old with acute or convalescent COVID-19. The chain links TRBV19 to TRBJ1-2; D not resolved. The CDR3 region is CASSMEAGPPNYGYTF. The CDR3 DNA sequence: TGTGCCAGTAGTATGGAGGCCGGCCCCCCTAACTATGGCTACACCTTC. Supplemented by reference TRBV19 and TRBJ1-2, the full variable domain reads DGGITQSPKYLFRKEGQNVTLSCEQNLNHDAMYWYRQDPGQGLRLIYYSQIVNDFQKGDIAEGYSVSREKKESFPLTVTSAQKNPTAFYLCASSMEAGPPNYGYTFGSGTRLTVV.